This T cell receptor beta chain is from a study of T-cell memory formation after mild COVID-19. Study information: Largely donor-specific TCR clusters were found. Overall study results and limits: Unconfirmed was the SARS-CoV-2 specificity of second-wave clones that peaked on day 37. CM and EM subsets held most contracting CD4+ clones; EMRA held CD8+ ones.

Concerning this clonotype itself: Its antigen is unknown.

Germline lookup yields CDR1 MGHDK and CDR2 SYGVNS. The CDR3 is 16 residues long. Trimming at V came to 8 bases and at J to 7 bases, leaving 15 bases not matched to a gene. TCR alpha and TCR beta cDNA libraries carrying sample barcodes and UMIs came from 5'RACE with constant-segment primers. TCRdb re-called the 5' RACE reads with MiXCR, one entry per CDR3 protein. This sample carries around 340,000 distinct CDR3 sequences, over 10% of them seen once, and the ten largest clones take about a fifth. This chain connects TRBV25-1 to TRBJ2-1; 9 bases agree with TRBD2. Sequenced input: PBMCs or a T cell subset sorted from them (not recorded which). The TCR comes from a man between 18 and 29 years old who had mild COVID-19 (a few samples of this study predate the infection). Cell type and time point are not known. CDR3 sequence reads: CASGAIGAGGLNEQFF. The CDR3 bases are TGTGCCAGCGGAGCTATTGGCGCGGGGGGGCTTAATGAGCAGTTCTTC.